Each of the 28 T cell receptor beta chains below was sequenced from the same sample in a study of naive and memory T cell subsets. General study points: A few larger clonotypes appeared in naive repertoires, especially CD8, possibly memory cells re-expressing CD45RA.

Two oligonucleotides, mixed equimolar, formed the beta constant-region primer covering TRBC1 and TRBC2. Ligated cDNA was amplified by four rounds of PCR with nested alpha and beta constant-region primers and SP2. TCRdb called the UMI-ligation and nested PCR reads again in MiXCR, with one record for every CDR3 protein. Of about 90,000 distinct CDR3 sequences listed, around 11% are singletons. These TCRs are of unknown antigen specificity. The sample was naive CD4+ T cells from blood. These receptors originate from a human donor in good health.

This clonotype appeared a few times. V is TRBV18 and J is TRBJ2-7; D is uncertain. Trimming left V 3 bases short and J 2 bases short, with 17 bases between. This CDR3 is built from 16 residues. The germline V gene encodes CDR1 KGHSH and CDR2 LQKENI. Here the CDR3 reads CASSPSGPSGAYEQYF. DNA for the CDR3: TGTGCCAGCTCACCGTCTGGGCCCTCTGGGGCCTACGAGCAGTACTTC. Complete variable domain (other parts from reference TRBV18 and TRBJ2-7): NAGVMQNPRHLVRRRGQEARLRCSPMKGHSHVYWYRQLPEEGLKFMVYLQKENIIDESGMPKERFSAEFPKEGPSILRIQQVVRGDSAAYFCASSPSGPSGAYEQYFGPGTRLTVT.

This sequence joins TRBV4-2 and TRBJ2-3; D not certain. Trimming shortened V by 4 bases and J by 0 bases, and 5 bases separated the two germline ends. The CDR3 is 13 amino acids. CDR1 and CDR2 (germline): LGHNA, YNFKEQ. The CDR3 DNA sequence: TGTGCCAGCAGCCTGGAAAGCACAGATACGCAGTATTTT. Its translation: CASSLESTDTQYF.

The V gene is TRBV5-1, the J gene TRBJ1-2; no definite D call. There are 14 residues in the CDR3. Per germline, CDR1 SGHRS and CDR2 YFSETQ. V was cut by 0 bases and J by 8 bases, with 14 bases left in between. CDR3 nucleotides: TGCGCCAGCAGCTTGGATGGGGAGGTCGACGGCTACACCTTC. Translation: CASSLDGEVDGYTF.

The chain employs TRBV27 and TRBJ2-3, with 7 bases fitting TRBD2. Germline values: CDR1 MNHEY, CDR2 SMNVEV (reference sequence). This CDR3 spans 15 amino acids. The V segment lost 4 bases and the J segment 4 bases; nucleotides outside the gene matches: 8. CDR3: CASSYRRAGPDTQYF. CDR3 DNA sequence: TGTGCCAGCAGTTATAGGAGAGCGGGGCCAGATACGCAGTATTTT.

The table lists this clonotype with a few counts. The V and J genes are TRBV6-2 or TRBV6-3 and TRBJ1-5, with D possibly being TRBD1 (5 bases). The CDR3 has 15 amino acids. V gave up 6 bases and J gave up 7 bases, with 19 bases separating them. Germline CDR1 MNHEY, CDR2 SVGEGT. CDR3 in amino acids: CASSPREGVGQPQHF. The CDR3 nucleotides read TGTGCCAGCAGCCCGAGGGAAGGGGTAGGCCAGCCCCAGCATTTT.

At least ten counts were recorded for this clonotype. The CDR3 protein is CASSSARLAGVPYEQYF. DNA for the CDR3: TGTGCCAGCAGTTCCGCCCGGCTAGCGGGTGTCCCCTACGAGCAGTACTTC. The chain joins TRBV12-3 or TRBV12-4 to TRBJ2-7, with 8 nucleotides matching TRBD2. The CDR3 has 17 amino acids. J gave up 2 bases and V 4 bases, and 13 bases lay outside the gene matches.

This clonotype was picked up a small number of times. The rearrangement joins TRBV5-1 to TRBJ2-7, with TRBD2 as a possible D gene (6 bases). V was pared by 0 bases and J by 4 bases, with 14 bases between. In germline, CDR1 is SGHRS, CDR2 YFSETQ. CDR3 length equals 15 residues. DNA of the CDR3: TGCGCCAGCAGCTTGGCCACGGGGGTCATTTACGAGCAGTACTTC. Its translation is CASSLATGVIYEQYF.

This clonotype was counted a few times. The chain carries TRBV18 and TRBJ2-3; D is tentatively TRBD1 or TRBD2 (5 bases each). V was trimmed by 8 bases and J by 4 bases, leaving 7 bases between them. Germline V gene data show CDR1 as KGHSH and CDR2 as LQKENI. This CDR3 is 11 amino acids long. The CDR3 nucleotides are TGTGCCAGCGGGACGTCAGATACGCAGTATTTT. Protein: CASGTSDTQYF.

This clonotype was found a few times. V is TRBV5-5 and J is TRBJ2-6; no definite D call. Germline V gene lookup returns CDR1 SGHKS and CDR2 YYEKEE (reference sequence). The CDR3 covers 15 residues. V was trimmed by 4 bases and J by 0 bases, leaving 8 bases between them. The CDR3 sequence: CASSQTDSGANVLTF. The CDR3 DNA reads as TGTGCCAGCAGCCAAACTGACTCTGGGGCCAACGTCCTGACTTTC.

In its sample, this clonotype was seen a few times. The chain has TRBV12-3 or TRBV12-4 and TRBJ1-6; perhaps TRBD1 as D (6 bases). The V end was cut by 7 bases, the J end by 5 bases, with 15 bases between. The CDR3 is made up of 15 amino acids. In nucleotides, the CDR3 is TGTGCCAGCACTCCCCCGGGACAAAATAATTCACCCCTCCACTTT. As protein: CASTPPGQNNSPLHF.

A few counts support this clonotype. The chain carries TRBV4-1 and TRBJ1-3; 9 nucleotides line up with TRBD1. Germline values: CDR1 MGHRA, CDR2 YSYEKL. This CDR3 comprises 15 residues. J lost 2 bases, V lost 1 base, and 0 bases had no gene match. This chain's CDR3 is CASSQGDRAGNTIYF. The CDR3 DNA follows: TGCGCCAGCAGCCAAGGGGACAGGGCTGGAAACACCATATATTTT.

The chain combines TRBV2 with TRBJ2-2; the match to TRBD1 covers 7 bases. Looked up from germline, CDR1 is SNHLY and CDR2 is FYNNEI. Unmatched junction bases numbered 12, after V lost 4 bases and J lost 7 bases. The CDR3 runs 16 residues. The CDR3 region is CASSAYRGPSIGELFF. The CDR3 region has the DNA TGTGCCAGCAGTGCCTACAGGGGTCCGTCTATCGGGGAGCTGTTTTTT.

The rearrangement uses TRBV11-2 and TRBJ2-6; D is unresolved. Germline V lookup: CDR1 SGHAT, CDR2 FQNNGV. This CDR3 has 17 amino acids. V was shortened by 3 bases and J by 0 bases, with 12 bases between the two germline ends. CDR3 sequence: CASSLSEIISGANVLTF. In nucleotides, the CDR3 is TGTGCCAGCAGCTTGAGCGAGATAATCTCTGGGGCCAACGTCCTGACTTTC.

Remarks on this clonotype: Mismatch with germline at one junction end may stem from a read error. J is TRBJ2-5 and V is TRBV4-1; D is possibly TRBD2 (5 bases). Germline assignment: CDR1 MGHRA and CDR2 YSYEKL. CDR3 length equals 13 residues. The CDR3 DNA is TGCGCCAGCAGCCAGGGTACGGGAAAGACCAAGTACTTC. Its protein is CASSQGTGKTKYF.

This clonotype was counted ten times or more. The gene calls are TRBV7-2 and TRBJ2-7; TRBD1 agrees at 8 bases. V shed 1 base and J 6 bases; nucleotides not matched to a gene: 11. CDR1 is SGHTA, CDR2 FQGNSA, per germline. CDR3 size: 16 residues. DNA of the CDR3: TGTGCCAGCAGCTTAGTGGCCGGGCAGGGGGCTGGCGAGCAGTACTTC. Its translation is CASSLVAGQGAGEQYF.

This clonotype has at least ten counts. The chain employs TRBV7-2 and TRBJ2-5; D might be TRBD1 or TRBD2, each matching 5 bases. This CDR3 has 13 amino acids. V was shortened by 5 bases and J by 3 bases, with 10 bases between the two germline ends. Germline CDR1 and CDR2: SGHTA and FQGNSA. The CDR3 reads CASSRDLKETQYF. Written as DNA, the CDR3 is TGTGCCAGCAGCCGGGACCTTAAAGAGACCCAGTACTTC. Full variable domain (missing parts from reference TRBV7-2 and TRBJ2-5): GAGVSQSPSNKVTEKGKDVELRCDPISGHTALYWYRQSLGQGLEFLIYFQGNSAPDKSGLPSDRFSAERTGGSVSTLTIQRTQQEDSAVYLCASSRDLKETQYFGPGTRLLVL.

This chain uses TRBV7-9 with TRBJ1-5; D is ambiguous. Trimming pared 3 bases from V and 2 bases from J, leaving 2 bases between. CDR3 size: 12 residues. Per the germline V gene, CDR1 is SEHNR and CDR2 is FQNEAQ (reference sequence). The CDR3 DNA sequence: TGTGCCAGCAGCTTTGGCAATCAGCCCCAGCATTTT. Encoded protein: CASSFGNQPQHF.

This clonotype was recorded a few times. This chain's CDR3 is CATSRETSGGASEQFF. CDR3 bases: TGTGCCACCAGCAGAGAAACTAGCGGGGGGGCCTCTGAGCAGTTCTTC. The V gene is TRBV15, the J gene TRBJ2-1; 13 bases fit TRBD2. The CDR3 is 16 amino acids. V lost 0 bases and J lost 9; bases outside the gene matches: 5. The V gene's germline CDR1 is LNHNV and CDR2 YYDKDF (reference sequence).

The chain has TRBV12-3 or TRBV12-4 and TRBJ1-1; the D is unclear. The germline V and J ends were trimmed by 6 bases and 0 bases, with 8 bases remaining between them. The CDR3 is made up of 13 amino acids. The CDR3 here is CASRPMMNTEAFF. Written as DNA, the CDR3 is TGTGCCAGCAGGCCAATGATGAACACTGAAGCTTTCTTT.

This clonotype appeared many times. The V call is TRBV9, the J call TRBJ2-5, with 8 positions matching TRBD2. V shed 0 bases and J 8 bases; nucleotides not matched to a gene: 9. The germline V gene has CDR1 SGDLS and CDR2 YYNGEE. The CDR3 loop spans 15 amino acids. As DNA, the CDR3 is TGTGCCAGCAGCGTAGATTTAGCGGGACGACGTACCCAGTACTTC. This sequence encodes CASSVDLAGRRTQYF. The full variable domain, with the rest looked up from reference TRBV9 and TRBJ2-5, is DSGVTQTPKHLITATGQRVTLRCSPRSGDLSVYWYQQSLDQGLQFLIQYYNGEERAKGNILERFSAQQFPDLHSELNLSSLELGDSALYFCASSVDLAGRRTQYFGPGTRLLVL.

The chain joins TRBV6-6 to TRBJ2-5; 9 positions agree with TRBD1. This CDR3 has 12 amino acids. Germline loops: CDR1 MNHNY, CDR2 SVGAGI (reference sequence). V dropped 8 bases and J dropped 7; count of bases not matched to a gene: 5. CDR3 bases: TGTGCCAGCGGGACAGGGAAGGGGACCCAGTACTTC. Amino acid sequence: CASGTGKGTQYF.

In this sample, this clonotype turned up many times. CDR3 in amino acids: CAISGTGPGELFF. The CDR3 DNA follows: TGTGCCATCAGTGGGACAGGTCCCGGGGAGCTGTTTTTT. V usage is TRBV10-3 and J usage is TRBJ2-2; TRBD1 matches at 7 bases. Germline V gene sequence: CDR1 ENHRY, CDR2 SYGVKD. The CDR3 loop spans 13 amino acids. V trimming: 4 bases; J trimming: 6 bases; junction bases outside the gene matches: 2.

This clonotype showed up many times. The CDR3 sequence is CSVERQGSYNEQFF. The CDR3 DNA is TGCAGCGTTGAGAGGCAGGGCTCCTACAATGAGCAGTTCTTC. The V and J genes are TRBV29-1 and TRBJ2-1; TRBD1 is a possible D gene (5 bases). CDR1 and CDR2 (germline): SQVTM, ANQGSEA. The CDR3 covers 14 residues. V was trimmed by 3 bases and J by 0 bases, leaving 9 bases between them.

This clonotype was observed many times. The chain combines TRBV5-4 with TRBJ2-3, with D maybe TRBD2 (6 bases). The germline V gene has CDR1 SGHNT and CDR2 YYREEE (reference sequence). The CDR3 contains 11 residues. V lost 10 bases and J 10 bases, leaving 16 bases between the germline ends. The CDR3 nucleotides are TGTGCCGTCACACCCACGGGGGCGCAGTATTTT. Its protein is CAVTPTGAQYF.

This clonotype showed up many times. The chain's CDR3 is CASSFRPAGGDTQYF. DNA for the CDR3: TGTGCCAGCAGCTTCAGGCCGGCGGGGGGAGATACGCAGTATTTT. This chain joins TRBV7-6 and TRBJ2-3; 8 positions agree with TRBD2. Germline lookup yields CDR1 SGHVS and CDR2 FNYEAQ. CDR3 length equals 15 residues. The ends lost 3 bases at V and 5 bases at J; junction bases unmatched: 7. Full variable domain (rest looked up from reference TRBV7-6 and TRBJ2-3): GAGVSQSPRYKVTKRGQDVALRCDPISGHVSLYWYRQALGQGPEFLTYFNYEAQQDKSGLPNDRFSAERPEGSISTLTIQRTEQRDSAMYRCASSFRPAGGDTQYFGPGTRLTVL.

The chain recombines TRBV24-1 with TRBJ1-2, with D uncertain. V was clipped by 4 bases and J by 6 bases, with 8 bases between them. There are 12 residues in the CDR3. Germline CDR1 KGHDR, CDR2 SFDVKD. CDR3 region: CATSDRSDGYTF. The DNA of the CDR3 is TGTGCCACCAGTGACCGCTCCGATGGCTACACCTTC.

The chain has TRBV19 and TRBJ1-5; unclear D gene. V dropped 2 bases and J dropped 1 base, with 6 bases sitting between them. CDR1 and CDR2 from the germline V gene are LNHDA and SQIVND (reference sequence). The CDR3 consists of 14 residues. CDR3 DNA sequence: TGTGCCAGTAGTATAACCTGGAGCAATCAGCCCCAGCATTTT. Encoded protein: CASSITWSNQPQHF.

This clonotype was found a few times. This chain uses TRBV4-3 with TRBJ2-3; 11 bases fit TRBD2. Per the germline V gene, CDR1 is LGHNA and CDR2 is YSLEER. This CDR3 is 16 amino acids long. V shed 3 bases and J 4 bases; nucleotides not matched to a gene: 6. The CDR3 here is CASSQIAGGAPDTQYF. As DNA, the CDR3 is TGCGCCAGCAGCCAGATAGCGGGGGGGGCCCCAGATACGCAGTATTTT.